The present T cell receptor beta chain was sequenced within a study of T cells after posttransplantation cyclophosphamide (TCRdb year 2016). Study-wide context: Using TRB sequencing, the study followed how the T cell repertoire rebuilt after myeloablative bone marrow transplantation with posttransplantation cyclophosphamide given as GVHD prophylaxis. In 3 patients, TRB sequencing was also performed on up to 3 more blood samples taken 2 to 5.2 years after transplant, and in a handful of patients, pretransplant blood was also TRB-sequenced. Because TRA and TRB clonality were tightly correlated in 9 or 10 samples, subsequent TCR analyses were focused on TRB only. Blood from every one of the approximately 37 PTCy patients who had 1-year posttransplant specimens underwent TRB sequencing. Public TRB sequences were searched against a database of over 3,000 sequences associated with responses to pathogens, tumor antigens, self-antigens and alloantigens. Antigen receptor sequencing was done on samples from some 34 PTCy-treated patients and from approximately 17 related bone marrow donors of those patients. What the study reported, not specific to this receptor: Donor-recipient similarity was low at 1-2 months but increased during the first year, and donor CD8+ memory clones often dominated later blood repertoires. Across approximately 45 patients, TRB clonality was highly associated with recipient CMV seropositivity and CMV reactivation, and diversity in PTCy patients was similar to diversity in CNI/methotrexate controls. The TRB repertoires of T cells infiltrating skin or the GI tract showed only limited overlap with the TRB repertoires found in blood.

This clone is medium-sized (0.01 to 0.1%) in terms of sample share. It has no known antigen specificity. Nothing much larger sits one base from this clone, and base qualities are not available. CDR1 and CDR2, per the germline V gene, are MGHRA and YSYEKL. The CDR3 starts with the cysteine, ends with the phenylalanine, and has 17 residues. The entry retains the CDR3 DNA only, 51 bases that are in frame from base 1. V is trimmed back by 0 bases and J by 1 base, and the junction contains 4 bases that no gene match accounts for. Genomic DNA was the input for TRB sequencing, which was run either with the immunoSEQ assay at survey resolution or with the hsTCRB kit. Under the source paper's analysis protocol: The immunoSEQ software handled the initial read processing, while the LymphoSeq R package was used for the repertoire analyses. For each TRB dataset, clonality was calculated as 1 minus normalized Shannon entropy, and the Gini coefficient was computed as well. To infer phenotypes in unsorted samples, TRB sequences from sorted subsets of the recipient or donor were mapped onto the unsorted samples of the same recipient. TCRdb retrieved this table from immuneACCESS and kept in-frame rearrangements only. Not all clones are present; in checked studies, unresolved V genes account for under half, and no reason is known for the remainder. V, J and clone size were drawn from that table, and D and trimming were deduced from the DNA. The sample includes over 650 clones, with roughly half observed a single time. Clones ranked in the top ten supply approximately 50% of the sample.

The sample's treatment or condition label is to be understood as: high-dose cyclophosphamide on days +3 and +4 as single-agent GVHD prophylaxis. Busulfan and fludarabine conditioning, a related or unrelated marrow graft, and cyclophosphamide on days +3 and +4 were given to PTCy patients. The PTCy-treated patients were drawn from a prospective, multi-institutional clinical trial. Peripheral blood and bone marrow mononuclear cells were isolated by Ficoll-Hypaque density centrifugation and were cryopreserved. CD4+ and CD8+ T cells, including naive and memory subsets, were sorted by FACS using a FACSAria II.

The sequence was obtained from an older female patient who received an allogeneic stem cell transplant from a related donor and was CMV-positive. Donor T cells from the graft may be present among the T cells after a transplant. The chain is made from TRBV4-1 and TRBJ1-3, with TRBD1 matching 9 junction bases. The specimen was CD8+ T cells sorted from blood, collected after allogeneic stem cell transplant with posttransplant cyclophosphamide. DNA sequence: TGCGCCAGCAGCCAAGATCCCGGGACAGGGTCTGGAAACACCATATATTTT. Its protein reads: CASSQDPGTGSGNTIYF.